This TCR beta chain was identified in a study of identical twins. This clonotype was seen a handful of times. Its antigen is not known. General study findings and limits: Partial confounding of zero-insertion analyses by invariant MAIT and iNKT cells was possible. Without tracking the same donors, conclusions rested on cross-sectional statistical analysis. Within cord blood, abundant beta clonotypes carried fewer insertions, but memory repertoires showed no such trend.

Via MiXCR, TCRdb re-called the 5' RACE reads, giving one row per CDR3 protein. The table shows over 500,000 distinct CDR3 sequences, with around 20% occurring only once. V dropped 5 bases and J dropped 1 base, with 8 bases sitting between them. This CDR3 has 13 amino acids. This sample also appeared in a second study, on T cells expressing NK-cell markers.

This chain uses TRBV12-3 or TRBV12-4 with TRBJ2-5; no reliable D call. This TCR was recovered from a woman between 18 and 29 years old in good health. The sequenced sample consisted of CD4+ T cells sorted from blood. CDR3 bases: TGTGCCAGCAGTGCTCAGTTCCAAGAGACCCAGTACTTC. Residues: CASSAQFQETQYF.